A selection of T cell receptor beta chains follows, all from one sample in a study of T cell responses to AZD1222 COVID-19 vaccine. The assay was immunoSEQ multiplex PCR, and TCRdb's table has in-frame clones only and misses some. The table records some 150,000 clones, approximately 93% of them present only once. The sample was peripheral blood, taken on day 0 of AZD1222 vaccination. The receptors derive from an adult in good health. Each CDR3 is given with its conserved first and last residue. The order of the fields is CDR3 protein, CDR3 DNA, clone size, D gene, V gene, J gene. A D gene is named only where the DNA matches it firmly. Part of the rows lack a size; the others show once, few, many or a class for expanded clones.

CASSEGRAVYEQYF	TGTGCCAGCAGTGAAGGTAGGGCAGTATACGAGCAGTACTTC	NA	NA	TRBV6-1	TRBJ2-7
CASSPLRDQGETQYF	TGTGCCAGCTCACCTCTTCGGGACCAAGGGGAGACCCAGTACTTC	NA	NA	TRBV18	TRBJ2-5
CASSLLAGSTYEQYF	TGTGCCAGCAGTTTATTAGCAGGATCTACCTACGAGCAGTACTTC	NA	NA	TRBV27	TRBJ2-7
CASSLLGVGGTEAFF	TGTGCCAGCAGTTTATTGGGGGTCGGCGGGACTGAAGCTTTCTTT	NA	NA	TRBV28	TRBJ1-1
CASSLSGGHYEQYF	TGCGCCAGCAGCTTGTCAGGGGGCCACTACGAGCAGTACTTC	NA	TRBD1	TRBV5-1	TRBJ2-7
CASSTVWDRSLWGYTF	TGTGCCAGTAGTACGGTTTGGGACAGGAGTTTGTGGGGCTACACCTTC	NA	TRBD1	TRBV19	TRBJ1-2
CASTESRAKNIQYF	TGTGCCAGCACGGAGTCTAGAGCCAAAAACATTCAGTACTTC	NA	NA	TRBV19	TRBJ2-4
CASRLEDRHQPQHF	TGTGCAAGTCGCTTAGAGGATAGGCATCAGCCCCAGCATTTT	NA	NA	TRBV12-2	TRBJ1-5
CASSFQDEQYF	TGCGCCAGCAGCTTCCAAGACGAGCAGTACTTC	NA	NA	TRBV5-1	TRBJ2-7
CSVERDGYTF	TGCAGCGTTGAGAGGGATGGCTACACCTTC	NA	NA	TRBV29-1	TRBJ1-2
CASSITPWGKDTQYF	TGTGCCAGTAGTATCACCCCTTGGGGTAAAGATACGCAGTATTTT	NA	NA	TRBV19	TRBJ2-3
CSASASSNTEAFF	TGCAGTGCTAGTGCCTCGAGTAACACTGAAGCTTTCTTT	few	NA	TRBV20-1	TRBJ1-1
CATSDPGGVETQYF	TGTGCCACCAGTGACCCGGGAGGGGTGGAGACCCAGTACTTC	NA	TRBD2	TRBV24-1	TRBJ2-5
CASSIRASTDTQYF	TGTGCCAGCAGCATTAGAGCTAGCACAGATACGCAGTATTTT	NA	NA	TRBV11-2	TRBJ2-3
CASSQALLETQYF	TGCGCCAGCAGCCAAGCACTGCTAGAGACCCAGTACTTC	NA	NA	TRBV4-1	TRBJ2-5
CASRILRGYTEAFF	TGTGCCAGCAGGATTCTCCGGGGGTACACTGAAGCTTTCTTT	NA	NA	TRBV5-6	TRBJ1-1
CASSSGQGTYEQYF	TGCGCCAGCAGCTCTGGACAGGGAACCTACGAGCAGTACTTC	few	TRBD1	TRBV5-1	TRBJ2-7
CASSRGLAGGQGYEQYF	TGTGCCAGCAGCCGGGGACTAGCGGGGGGCCAGGGTTACGAGCAGTACTTC	few	TRBD2	TRBV7-9	TRBJ2-7
CASSQEGGGNSNQPQHF	TGTGCCAGCAGCCAGGAAGGGGGAGGGAACAGCAATCAGCCCCAGCATTTT	NA	NA	TRBV4-2	TRBJ1-5
CASSFAPKETQYF	TGCGCCAGCAGCTTCGCTCCAAAAGAGACCCAGTACTTC	NA	NA	TRBV5-1	TRBJ2-5
CASSLGTSRQYF	TGTGCCAGCAGCTTGGGGACTAGTAGGCAGTACTTC	NA	TRBD2	TRBV5-6	TRBJ2-7
CASSLRDGGRPQHF	TGTGCCAGCAGTCTCCGGGACGGGGGTAGGCCCCAGCATTTT	NA	NA	TRBV27	TRBJ1-5
CASSSERGLYNEQFF	TGTGCCAGCAGCTCAGAGCGGGGGCTATACAATGAGCAGTTCTTC	NA	TRBD2	TRBV7-9	TRBJ2-1
CASSLGGNSNQPQHF	TGTGCCAGCAGCTTAGGGGGTAATAGCAATCAGCCCCAGCATTTT	NA	NA	TRBV11-2	TRBJ1-5
CASIGADRKAFF	TGTGCCAGTATTGGGGCGGACAGGAAAGCTTTCTTT	NA	TRBD1	TRBV19	TRBJ1-1
CASSLVTAYNEQFF	TGCGCCAGCAGCTTGGTGACAGCTTACAATGAGCAGTTCTTC	NA	NA	TRBV5-1	TRBJ2-1
CASSEVGTGMARKLFF	TGTGCCAGCAGTGAAGTTGGTACAGGTATGGCGCGGAAACTGTTTTTT	NA	NA	TRBV6-1	TRBJ1-4
CASSLSLPGNQPQHF	TGTGCCAGCAGCTTGTCTCTTCCCGGGAATCAGCCCCAGCATTTT	once	NA	TRBV5-6	TRBJ1-5
CAGKSGGRYGYTF	TGTGCCGGAAAATCAGGGGGACGCTATGGCTACACCTTC	NA	TRBD1	TRBV30	TRBJ1-2
CASRRDRENTIYF	TGCGCCAGCAGACGGGACAGGGAGAACACCATATATTTT	NA	TRBD1	TRBV5-1	TRBJ1-3
CASSEDRGYSGNTIYF	TGTGCCAGCAGTGAAGATCGGGGGTACTCTGGAAACACCATATATTTT	few	NA	TRBV2	TRBJ1-3
CASSPPGRIADTQYF	TGTGCCAGCTCACCACCGGGGAGAATTGCAGATACGCAGTATTTT	NA	NA	TRBV18	TRBJ2-3
CAISNGGNAEFF	TGTGCCATATCAAACGGGGGGAACGCGGAGTTCTTC	once	TRBD2	TRBV10-3	TRBJ2-1
CASSQTGSNEKLFF	TGTGCCAGCTCCCAGACAGGCTCGAATGAAAAACTGTTTTTT	NA	NA	TRBV18	TRBJ1-4
CASSAPGQGAWGNQPQHF	TGTGCCAGCAGCGCTCCGGGACAGGGGGCATGGGGCAATCAGCCCCAGCATTTT	NA	NA	TRBV21-1	TRBJ1-5
CASSFGGALGDEQFF	TGTGCCAGCAGCTTCGGGGGGGCGCTTGGCGATGAGCAGTTCTTC	NA	TRBD2	TRBV5-4	TRBJ2-1
CASSSQYEQYF	TGTGCCAGCAGCTCGCAGTACGAGCAGTACTTC	NA	NA	TRBV5-4	TRBJ2-7
CASSLVFSGTNNEQFF	TGTGCCAGCAGCTTAGTTTTTTCGGGGACCAACAATGAGCAGTTCTTC	NA	NA	TRBV11-1	TRBJ2-1
CASSLGQSQPQHF	TGTGCCAGCAGCTTAGGCCAAAGTCAGCCCCAGCATTTT	NA	NA	TRBV7-9	TRBJ1-5
CASSRGGNQPQHF	TGTGCCAGCAGTAGGGGAGGCAATCAGCCCCAGCATTTT	NA	NA	TRBV2	TRBJ1-5
CASRGQGETQYF	TGTGCCAGCAGAGGACAGGGGGAGACCCAGTACTTC	NA	TRBD1	TRBV2	TRBJ2-5
CASGTDRSYEQYF	TGTGCTAGTGGAACTGACCGGTCCTACGAGCAGTACTTC	NA	NA	TRBV12-5	TRBJ2-7
CASGEQVNTEAFF	TGTGCCAGTGGTGAACAGGTGAACACTGAAGCTTTCTTT	NA	NA	TRBV19	TRBJ1-1
CASSLDGTEYTEAFF	TGCGCCAGCAGCTTGGATGGGACGGAGTACACTGAAGCTTTCTTT	NA	NA	TRBV5-1	TRBJ1-1
CASSSLAGLYEQYF	TGTGCCAGCAGTTCTCTTGCGGGGCTCTACGAGCAGTACTTC	NA	NA	TRBV28	TRBJ2-7
CAAGGFQPQHF	TGTGCCGCCGGGGGCTTTCAGCCCCAGCATTTT	NA	NA	TRBV19	TRBJ1-5
CASSQDFAGTGNYGYTF	TGTGCCAGCAGCCAAGATTTTGCCGGGACAGGGAACTATGGCTACACCTTC	once	TRBD1	TRBV4-2	TRBJ1-2
CASSQDRVVNEQFF	TGTGCCAGCAGCCAGGACAGGGTGGTCAATGAGCAGTTCTTC	NA	TRBD1	TRBV7-8	TRBJ2-1
CASSFFGSESYNEQFF	TGTGCCAGCAGCTTTTTCGGTAGCGAATCCTACAATGAGCAGTTCTTC	once	NA	TRBV5-6	TRBJ2-1
CASSVGGGGRNEQFF	TGTGCCAGCAGCGTAGGCGGGGGCGGTCGCAATGAGCAGTTCTTC	NA	NA	TRBV9	TRBJ2-1
CASSLEGAGGELFF	TGTGCCAGCAGCTTGGAGGGGGCAGGCGGGGAGCTGTTTTTT	once	TRBD1	TRBV5-4	TRBJ2-2